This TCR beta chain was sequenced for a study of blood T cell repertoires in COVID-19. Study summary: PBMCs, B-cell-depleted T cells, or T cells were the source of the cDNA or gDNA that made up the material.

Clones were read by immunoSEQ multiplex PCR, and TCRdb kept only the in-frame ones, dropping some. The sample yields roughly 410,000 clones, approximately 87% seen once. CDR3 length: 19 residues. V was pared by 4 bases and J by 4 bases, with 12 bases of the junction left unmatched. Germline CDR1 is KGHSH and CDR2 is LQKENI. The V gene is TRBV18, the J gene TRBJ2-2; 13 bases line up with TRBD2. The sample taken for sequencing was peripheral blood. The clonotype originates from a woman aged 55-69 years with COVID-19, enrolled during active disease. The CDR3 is CASSQPGLAGPAFTGELFF. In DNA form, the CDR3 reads TGTGCCAGCTCACAACCGGGACTAGCGGGGCCTGCCTTCACCGGGGAGCTGTTTTTT.